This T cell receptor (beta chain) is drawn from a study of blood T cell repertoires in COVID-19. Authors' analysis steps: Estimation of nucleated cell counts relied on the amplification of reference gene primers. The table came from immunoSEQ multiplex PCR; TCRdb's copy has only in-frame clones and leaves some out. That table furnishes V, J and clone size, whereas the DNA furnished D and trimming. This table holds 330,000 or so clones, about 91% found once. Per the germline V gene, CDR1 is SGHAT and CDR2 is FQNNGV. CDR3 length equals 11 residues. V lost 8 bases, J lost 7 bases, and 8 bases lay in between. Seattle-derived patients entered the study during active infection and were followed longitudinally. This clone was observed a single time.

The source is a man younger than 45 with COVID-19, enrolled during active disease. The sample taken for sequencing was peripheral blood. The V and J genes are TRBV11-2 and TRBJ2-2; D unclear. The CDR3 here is CASFGGGELFF. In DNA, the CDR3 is TGTGCCAGCTTCGGTGGCGGGGAGCTGTTTTTT. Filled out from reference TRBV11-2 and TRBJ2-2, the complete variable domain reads EAGVAQSPRYKIIEKRQSVAFWCNPISGHATLYWYQQILGQGPKLLIQFQNNGVVDDSQLPKDRFSAERLKGVDSTLKIQPAKLEDSAVYLCASFGGGELFFGEGSRLTVL.